These 18 T cell receptor beta chains share one sample of origin, sequenced in a study of T cell clonality in common variable immunodeficiency. Some clones are missing from TCRdb's copy, which holds only in-frame ones; the method was immunoSEQ multiplex PCR. Listed for the sample are 40,000 to 50,000 clones, none seen a single time. Sequences were obtained from peripheral blood mononuclear cells. All receptors come from a person between 18 and 75 years old in good health.

This clone was detected many times. The read terminates 3 residues ahead of where the CDR3 ends, so the germline J gene completes it. This chain connects TRBV18 to TRBJ1-1; D is unresolved. The CDR3 spans 14 residues. The germline V and J ends were trimmed by 4 bases and 6 bases, with 15 bases remaining between them. From germline, CDR1 is KGHSH and CDR2 LQKENI. CDR3 in amino acids: CASSLSAGTSEAFF. Incomplete CDR3 DNA: TGTGCCAGCTCACTCTCCGCAGGTACCTCTGAA. Supplemented by reference TRBV18 and TRBJ1-1, the full variable domain reads NAGVMQNPRHLVRRRGQEARLRCSPMKGHSHVYWYRQLPEEGLKFMVYLQKENIIDESGMPKERFSAEFPKEGPSILRIQQVVRGDSAAYFCASSLSAGTSEAFFGQGTRLTVV.

This clone showed up many times. The CDR3 end is not reached by the read, which stops 3 residues before it; the germline J gene fills it in. The rearrangement links TRBV18 to TRBJ1-3, with D tentatively TRBD1 (5 bases). Germline V gene lookup returns CDR1 KGHSH and CDR2 LQKENI. The CDR3 sequence is 16 residues long. The V end lost 3 bases, the J end lost 3 bases, and 15 bases lay between the germline ends. The chain's CDR3 is CASSPLGRDFGNTIYF. The sequenced part of the CDR3 DNA is TGTGCCAGCTCACCCCTCGGTAGGGACTTTGGAAACACC.

This clone appeared many times. Sequencing ends 3 residues short of the CDR3 end; the germline J gene provides the rest. V gene TRBV30 combines with J gene TRBJ1-2; no clear D. CDR3 length: 15 amino acids. Germline values: CDR1 GTSNPN, CDR2 SVGIG (reference sequence). CDR3 residues: CAWSVQPGSWSGYTF. CDR3 bases read: TGTGCCTGGAGTGTACAACCAGGTTCGTGGTCCGGC.

This clone was seen repeatedly, ten times or more. The sequence runs out 3 residues before the end of the CDR3; the remainder is reconstructed from the germline J gene. The chain recombines TRBV5-1 with TRBJ2-3, with D unclear. V was pared by 0 bases and J by 1 base, with 6 bases between. CDR3 length: 14 residues. The germline CDR1 and CDR2 sequences are SGHRS and YFSETQ. Incomplete CDR3 DNA: TGCGCCAGCAGCTTGGAATCAGGCACAGATACG. The encoded protein is CASSLESGTDT. The CDR3, in full, reads CASSLESGTDTQYF.

Ten or more counts support this clone. The CDR3 extends 3 residues past the end of the read, so its final part is completed from the germline J gene. The identical CDR3 is also encoded by other nucleotide sequences in the sample. This chain joins TRBV20-1 and TRBJ2-3; the match to TRBD2 covers 10 bases. CDR1 is DFQATT and CDR2 is SNEGSKA in the germline V gene (reference sequence). V trimming: 6 bases; J trimming: 6 bases; junction bases outside the gene matches: 6. The CDR3 has 13 amino acids. The sequenced part of the CDR3 DNA is TGCAGTGCCCGCCTAGCGGGAGTCGATACG. Its translation: CSARLAGVDT. The complete CDR3 reads CSARLAGVDTQYF.

At least ten counts were recorded for this clone. The CDR3 goes on 3 residues after the read ends, and that part is filled in from the germline J gene. The V and J genes are TRBV6-2 or TRBV6-3 and TRBJ1-1; possibly TRBD1 for D (5 bases). The CDR3 runs 13 residues. V lost 5 bases and J lost 4, with 11 bases in between. Germline assignment: CDR1 MNHEY and CDR2 SVGEGT. CDR3 DNA, as far as it was read: TGTGCCAGCAGTAAGGACATAGGCACTGAA. Translating gives CASSKDIGTE. In full, the CDR3 is CASSKDIGTEAFF.

This clone was observed at least ten times. The read ends 3 residues before the CDR3 terminus; that terminus is restored from the germline J gene. This chain joins TRBV2 and TRBJ2-7, with 10 bases fitting TRBD2. The CDR3 extends over 13 amino acids. The germline CDR1 and CDR2 sequences are SNHLY and FYNNEI. The V gene end was trimmed by 4 bases and the J gene end by 3 bases; junction bases not matched to a gene: 0. CDR3 sequence reads: CASSVAGGYEQYF. The covered CDR3 bases are TGTGCCAGCAGTGTAGCGGGGGGCTACGAG.

This clone was counted many times. Sequencing ends 3 residues short of the CDR3 end; the germline J gene provides the rest. The chain is built from TRBV18 and TRBJ2-2, with unresolved D. V was trimmed by 2 bases and J by 1 base, leaving 8 bases between them. The CDR3 totals 15 residues. Per the germline V gene, CDR1 is KGHSH and CDR2 is LQKENI. CDR3 in amino acids: CASSPIFGNTGELFF. The CDR3 DNA, read in part, is TGTGCCAGCTCACCAATATTCGGGAACACCGGGGAG.

At least ten counts were recorded for this clone. The CDR3 is cut off 3 residues early in the read; its end comes from the germline J gene. The chain joins TRBV2 to TRBJ1-2; 7 nucleotides line up with TRBD1. Per germline, CDR1 SNHLY and CDR2 FYNNEI. This CDR3 is 14 amino acids long. The covered CDR3 bases are TGTGCCAGCAGCGGAGGGGGCGGTGGATACGGC. Translating gives CASSGGGGGYG. Given in full, the CDR3 is CASSGGGGGYGYTF.

This clone occurred many times. Coverage ceases 3 residues before the CDR3 finishes, and the germline J gene fills in the end. The chain combines TRBV6-1 with TRBJ2-2, with TRBD1 matching 7 bases. The CDR3 spans 15 residues. The germline CDR1 and CDR2 sequences are MNHNS and SASEGT. The trim removed 2 bases at V and 2 bases at J, leaving 2 bases unmatched. The CDR3 spells CASSEWDSNTGELFF. The part of the CDR3 DNA that was read is TGTGCCAGCAGTGAATGGGACAGTAACACCGGGGAG.

This clone was found many times. The read terminates 3 residues before the CDR3 end, so the remaining end is supplied by the germline J gene. The genes are TRBV13 and TRBJ2-1; D unclear. V dropped 3 bases and J dropped 6 bases, with 12 bases sitting between them. The CDR3 is 14 residues long. Germline V lookup: CDR1 PRHDT, CDR2 FYEKMQ (reference sequence). The sequenced part of the CDR3 DNA is TGTGCCAGCAGCTTTACGCTTCGCGGCAATGAG. This sequence encodes CASSFTLRGNE. The complete CDR3 protein is CASSFTLRGNEQFF. The whole variable domain, filled in from reference TRBV13 and TRBJ2-1, reads AAGVIQSPRHLIKEKRETATLKCYPIPRHDTVYWYQQGPGQDPQFLISFYEKMQSDKGSIPDRFSAQQFSDYHSELNMSSLELGDSALYFCASSFTLRGNEQFFGPGTRLTVL.

This clone was detected ten times or more. Read data end 3 residues before the CDR3 end; the end is taken from the germline J gene. The chain couples TRBV4-1 to TRBJ2-7; a weak D match, TRBD2 (6 bases). The germline gives CDR1 MGHRA, CDR2 YSYEKL. V was shortened by 0 bases and J by 2 bases, with 11 bases between the two germline ends. CDR3 length equals 15 residues. This chain's CDR3 is CASSQDQLAPYEQYF. The sequenced part of the CDR3 DNA is TGCGCCAGCAGCCAAGATCAACTAGCCCCCTACGAG.

This clone was found a few times. The read stops 3 residues short of the end of the CDR3; the missing end is completed from the germline J gene. The chain recombines TRBV11-2 with TRBJ2-1; 12 positions agree with TRBD2. The J segment lost 5 bases and the V segment lost 5 bases, leaving 4 bases of the junction unmatched. Germline CDR1 SGHAT, CDR2 FQNNGV. The CDR3 sequence is 15 residues long. The CDR3 sequence: CASSPGLAGNNEQFF. CDR3 DNA (partial): TGTGCCAGCAGCCCCGGACTAGCGGGAAACAATGAG.

This clone was observed many times. The read stops 3 residues short of the end of the CDR3; the missing end is completed from the germline J gene. V is TRBV29-1 and J is TRBJ1-6; the match to TRBD1 covers 7 bases. The CDR3 has 12 residues. Germline V gene sequence: CDR1 SQVTM, CDR2 ANQGSEA. V lost 6 bases and J lost 8; bases outside the gene matches: 4. The CDR3: CSVATGDSPLHF. The DNA read from the CDR3 is TGCAGCGTGGCTACAGGGGATTCACCC.

This clone was picked up many times. With the read ending 3 residues before the CDR3 end, the germline J gene is used to fill in that end. The V and J genes are TRBV9 and TRBJ1-1; a possible D gene is TRBD1 (6 bases). From germline, CDR1 is SGDLS and CDR2 YYNGEE. Trimming removed 9 bases at V and 4 bases at J, with 25 bases between. The CDR3 is 16 amino acids. The DNA read from the CDR3 is TGTGCCAACCCTCTACCTCGGGGGGGGCGCTTCACTGAA. Protein product: CANPLPRGGRFTE. The CDR3, in full, reads CANPLPRGGRFTEAFF.

This clone has at least ten counts. From the germline J gene comes the end of the CDR3, since the read stops 3 residues before it. This chain connects TRBV18 to TRBJ2-5; 7 nucleotides agree with TRBD1. The CDR3 has 15 residues. Germline loops: CDR1 KGHSH, CDR2 LQKENI. V dropped 2 bases and J dropped 2; count of bases not matched to a gene: 5. CDR3 DNA (partial): TGTGCCAGCTCACCATCGGACAGGAGACAAGAGACC. Translation: CASSPSDRRQET. In full, the CDR3 reads CASSPSDRRQETQYF.

This clone was seen ten or more times. The read ends 3 residues early relative to the CDR3; the germline J gene fills the gap. The chain recombines TRBV5-4 with TRBJ2-5; 10 positions agree with TRBD1. The trim removed 4 bases at V and 3 bases at J, leaving 0 bases unmatched. Germline lookup yields CDR1 SGHNT and CDR2 YYREEE (reference sequence). CDR3 size: 13 residues. The part of the CDR3 DNA that was read is TGTGCCAGCAGCGGGACAGGGGAAGAGACC. This encodes CASSGTGEET. The CDR3 in its entirety is CASSGTGEETQYF.

This clone was seen ten or more times. The read comes to an end 3 residues before the CDR3 does, leaving the germline J gene to fill in the end. The gene calls are TRBV11-3 and TRBJ1-5, with 9 bases lining up with TRBD1. The germline V gene has CDR1 SGHNT and CDR2 YENEEA. The CDR3 extends over 15 amino acids. The CDR3 DNA, read in part, is TGTGCAAGTCGCTTTAGACAGGGGGGGAATCAGCCC. Translation: CASRFRQGGNQP. The complete CDR3 reads CASRFRQGGNQPQHF.